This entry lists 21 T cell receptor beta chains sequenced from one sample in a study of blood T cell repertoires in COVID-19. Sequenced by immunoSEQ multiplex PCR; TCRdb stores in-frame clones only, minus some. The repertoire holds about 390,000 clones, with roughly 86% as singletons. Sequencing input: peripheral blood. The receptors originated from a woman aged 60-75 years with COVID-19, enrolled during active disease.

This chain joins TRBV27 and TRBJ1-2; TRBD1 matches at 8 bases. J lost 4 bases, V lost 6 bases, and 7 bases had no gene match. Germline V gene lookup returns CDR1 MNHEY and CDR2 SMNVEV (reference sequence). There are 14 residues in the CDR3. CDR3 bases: TGTGCCAGCAGAAGACAGGGGAAGGCCTATGGCTACACCTTC. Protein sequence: CASRRQGKAYGYTF.

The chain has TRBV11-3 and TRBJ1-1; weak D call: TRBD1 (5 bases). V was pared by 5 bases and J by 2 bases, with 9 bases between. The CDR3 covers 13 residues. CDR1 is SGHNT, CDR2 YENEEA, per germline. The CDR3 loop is CASSLTGNTEAFF. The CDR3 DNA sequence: TGTGCCAGCAGCCTCACAGGTAACACTGAAGCTTTCTTT.

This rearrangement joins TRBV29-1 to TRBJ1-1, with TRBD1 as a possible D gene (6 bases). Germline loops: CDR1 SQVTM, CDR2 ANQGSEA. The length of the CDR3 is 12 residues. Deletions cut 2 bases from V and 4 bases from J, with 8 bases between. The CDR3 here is CSVERGGTEAFF. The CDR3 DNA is TGCAGCGTTGAAAGAGGGGGCACTGAAGCTTTCTTT.

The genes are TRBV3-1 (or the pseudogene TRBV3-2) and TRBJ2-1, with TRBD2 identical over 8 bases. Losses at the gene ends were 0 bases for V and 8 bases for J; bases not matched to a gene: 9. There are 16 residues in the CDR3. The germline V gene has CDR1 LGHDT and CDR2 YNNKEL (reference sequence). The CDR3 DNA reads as TGTGCCAGCAGCCAAGATTACGGGGGGGCCAAGGATGAGCAGTTCTTC. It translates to CASSQDYGGAKDEQFF.

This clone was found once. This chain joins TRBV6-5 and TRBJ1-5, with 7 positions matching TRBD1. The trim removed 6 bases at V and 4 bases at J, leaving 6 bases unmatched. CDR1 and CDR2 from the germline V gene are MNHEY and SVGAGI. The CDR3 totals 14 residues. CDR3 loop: CASRLRDRNQPQHF. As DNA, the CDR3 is TGTGCCAGCAGACTCCGGGACAGAAATCAGCCCCAGCATTTT.

The CDR3 reads CASTIDSRYGYTF. CDR3 in DNA: TGTGCCAGTACAATTGACAGCCGCTATGGCTACACCTTC. This sequence joins TRBV19 and TRBJ1-2; possible D gene TRBD1, 5 bases. CDR3 length: 13 amino acids. The V and J ends lost 7 bases and 4 bases respectively, with 13 bases between them. The V gene's germline CDR1 is LNHDA and CDR2 SQIVND (reference sequence).

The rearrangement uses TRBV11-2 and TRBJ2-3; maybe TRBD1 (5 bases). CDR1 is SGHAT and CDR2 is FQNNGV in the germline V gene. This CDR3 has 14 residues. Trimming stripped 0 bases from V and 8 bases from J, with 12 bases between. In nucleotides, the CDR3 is TGTGCCAGCAGCTTAGAGGGCCCTAGGGGTACGCAGTATTTT. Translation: CASSLEGPRGTQYF.

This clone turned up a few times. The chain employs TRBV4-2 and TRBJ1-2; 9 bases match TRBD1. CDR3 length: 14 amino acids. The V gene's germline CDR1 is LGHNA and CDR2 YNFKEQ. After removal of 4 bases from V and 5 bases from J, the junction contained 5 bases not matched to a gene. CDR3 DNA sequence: TGTGCCAGCAGCCTGACCGGGACAGGGTATGGCTACACCTTC. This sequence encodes CASSLTGTGYGYTF.

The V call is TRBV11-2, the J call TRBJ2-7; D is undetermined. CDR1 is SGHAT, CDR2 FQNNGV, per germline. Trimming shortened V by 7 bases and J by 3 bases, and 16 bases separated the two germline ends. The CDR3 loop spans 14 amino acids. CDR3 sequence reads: CASTPRHRNYEQYF. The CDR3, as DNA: TGTGCCAGCACCCCCCGGCACAGAAACTACGAGCAGTACTTC.

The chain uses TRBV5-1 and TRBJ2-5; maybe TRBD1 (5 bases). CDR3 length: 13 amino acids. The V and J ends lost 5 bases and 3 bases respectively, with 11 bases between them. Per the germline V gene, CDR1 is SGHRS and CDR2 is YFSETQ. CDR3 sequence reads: CASSEGVEETQYF. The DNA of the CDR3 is TGCGCCAGCAGTGAAGGGGTAGAAGAGACCCAGTACTTC.

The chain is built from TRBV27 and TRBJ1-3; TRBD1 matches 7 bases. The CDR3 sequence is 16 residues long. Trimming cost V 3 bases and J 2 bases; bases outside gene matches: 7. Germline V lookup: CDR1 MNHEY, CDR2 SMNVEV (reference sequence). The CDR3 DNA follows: TGTGCCAGCAGTTTTTCCCACACAGGGGCTGGAAACACCATATATTTT. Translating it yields CASSFSHTGAGNTIYF.

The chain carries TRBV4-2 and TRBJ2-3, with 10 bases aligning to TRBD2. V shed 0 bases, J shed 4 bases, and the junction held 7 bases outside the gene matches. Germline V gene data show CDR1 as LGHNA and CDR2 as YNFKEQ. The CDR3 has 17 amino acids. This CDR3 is CASSQDRLAGDSDTQYF. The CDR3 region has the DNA TGTGCCAGCAGCCAAGATCGGCTAGCGGGGGATTCAGATACGCAGTATTTT.

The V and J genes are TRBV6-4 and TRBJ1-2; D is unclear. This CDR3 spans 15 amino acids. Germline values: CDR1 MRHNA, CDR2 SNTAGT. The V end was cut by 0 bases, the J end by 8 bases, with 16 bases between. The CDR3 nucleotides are TGTGCCAGCAGTGACTCGCGTGAACGAGAGGTCGGCTACACCTTC. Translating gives CASSDSREREVGYTF.

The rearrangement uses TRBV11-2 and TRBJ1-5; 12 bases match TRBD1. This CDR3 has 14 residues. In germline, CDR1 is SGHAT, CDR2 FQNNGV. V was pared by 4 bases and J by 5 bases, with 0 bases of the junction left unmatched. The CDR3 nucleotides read TGTGCCAGCAGCTGGGACAGGGGGCATCAGCCCCAGCATTTT. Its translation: CASSWDRGHQPQHF.

The DNA of the CDR3 is TGTGCCAGCAGCAGGGACAGGGGTGGCTATGGCTACACCTTC. This translates into CASSRDRGGYGYTF. The chain carries TRBV6-5 and TRBJ1-2; 10 bases map to TRBD1. CDR1 and CDR2 (germline): MNHEY, SVGAGI. CDR3 length equals 14 residues. V was pared by 6 bases and J by 4 bases, with 5 bases of the junction left unmatched.

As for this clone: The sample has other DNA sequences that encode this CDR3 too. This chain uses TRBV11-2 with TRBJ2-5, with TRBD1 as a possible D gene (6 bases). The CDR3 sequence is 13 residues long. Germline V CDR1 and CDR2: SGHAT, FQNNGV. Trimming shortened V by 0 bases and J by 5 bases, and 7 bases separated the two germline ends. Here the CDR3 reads CASSLDRGETQYF. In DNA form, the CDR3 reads TGTGCCAGCAGCTTAGATAGGGGGGAGACCCAGTACTTC.

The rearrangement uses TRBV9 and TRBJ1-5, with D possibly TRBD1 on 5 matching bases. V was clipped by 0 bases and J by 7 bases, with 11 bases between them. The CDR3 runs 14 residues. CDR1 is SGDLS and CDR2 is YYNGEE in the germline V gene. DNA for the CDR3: TGTGCCAGCAGCGTAGACCCAAACAGGCAGCCCCAGCATTTT. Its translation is CASSVDPNRQPQHF.

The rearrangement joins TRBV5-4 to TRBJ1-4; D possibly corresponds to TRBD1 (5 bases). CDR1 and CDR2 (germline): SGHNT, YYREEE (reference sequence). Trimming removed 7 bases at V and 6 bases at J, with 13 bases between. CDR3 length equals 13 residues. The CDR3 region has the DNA TGTGCCAGCCAGGGCCCAAGGGATGAAAAACTGTTTTTT. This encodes CASQGPRDEKLFF.

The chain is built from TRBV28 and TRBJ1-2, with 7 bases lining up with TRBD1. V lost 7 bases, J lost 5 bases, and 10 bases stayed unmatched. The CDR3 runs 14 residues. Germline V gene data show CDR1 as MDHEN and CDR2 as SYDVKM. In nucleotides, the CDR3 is TGTGCCAGCATTTCACAGGGGCCTTGGTATGGCTACACCTTC. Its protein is CASISQGPWYGYTF.

The CDR3 DNA is TGTGCCAGCAGCCCCCAGGGGAGCACTGAAGCTTTCTTT. Its translation is CASSPQGSTEAFF. This chain uses TRBV12-3 or TRBV12-4 with TRBJ1-1, with a weak D call TRBD1 (6 bases). The V gene lost 6 bases and the J gene lost 4 bases, with 12 bases spanning the gap. The CDR3 contains 13 residues.

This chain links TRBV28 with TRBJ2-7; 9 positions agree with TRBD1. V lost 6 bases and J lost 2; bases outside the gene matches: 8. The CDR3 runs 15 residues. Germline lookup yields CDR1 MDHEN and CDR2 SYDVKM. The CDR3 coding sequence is TGTGCCAGCAGATCTCCGGGACAGGGCACCTACGAGCAGTACTTC. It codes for CASRSPGQGTYEQYF. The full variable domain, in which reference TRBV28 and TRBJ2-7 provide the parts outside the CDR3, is DVKVTQSSRYLVKRTGEKVFLECVQDMDHENMFWYRQDPGLGLRLIYFSYDVKMKEKGDIPEGYSVSREKKERFSLILESASTNQTSMYLCASRSPGQGTYEQYFGPGTRLTVT.